This entry describes one T cell receptor beta chain. What it recognizes is unknown. In germline, CDR1 is SNHLY, CDR2 FYNNEI. The CDR3 spans 16 residues. Trimming pared 6 bases from V and 0 bases from J, leaving 16 bases between. The record originates from a study of shared clonotypes between healthy human individuals. Study-level findings and limits: In general, naive subsets displayed greater estimated richness than memory subsets did. For sorted subsets, rarefaction showed incomplete sequencing despite large depth.

Generated by immunoSEQ multiplex PCR, the TCRdb table keeps only in-frame clones and is missing some. The data hold about 1.5 million clones, with 95% to 99% observed a single time. This TCR was sampled from a man aged 25-45 years in good health. The chain combines TRBV2 with TRBJ2-3; the D gene is possibly TRBD2 (6 bases). The sample was naive CD4+ T cells sorted from blood. Documented subset: CD45RA+ positively selected. The CDR3 region is CASRKNSGSSTDTQYF. The CDR3 nucleotides are TGTGCCAGCAGGAAAAATAGCGGTTCTAGCACAGATACGCAGTATTTT.